The sequence of this TCR beta chain was determined in a study of Ad26.COV2.S vaccination and SARS-CoV-2 variants. Regarding the study as a whole: It was found that vaccine and placebo recipients had similar non-spike TCR breadth. Analyses that measured TCR breadth and depth may have underestimated total T cell responses.

Comments on this clone: Its antigen is not known.

Germline V gene lookup returns CDR1 SGHTA and CDR2 FQGNSA. Trimming took off 4 bases at V and 0 bases at J, with 11 bases between the two ends. There are 15 residues in the CDR3. Sequenced by immunoSEQ multiplex PCR; TCRdb stores in-frame clones only, minus some. The sample records a few hundred thousand clones, 92% being singletons. Specified treatment: roughly 19 received Ad26.COV2.S at low or high dose, single or two shots; roughly 5 received placebo; per-sample allocation not given. All samples were drawn on day 63, counting from the first vaccine or placebo injection. This receptor was taken from a person between 18 and 65 years old who received the Ad26.COV2.S COVID-19 vaccine or a placebo. This chain links TRBV7-2 with TRBJ2-3; possibly TRBD1 for D (5 bases). The specimen comprised peripheral blood, sampled in a trial of Ad26.COV2.S vaccine versus placebo. The CDR3 sequence is CASSSDRSSTDTQYF. For the CDR3, the DNA is TGTGCCAGCAGCTCAGACAGATCTAGCACAGATACGCAGTATTTT.